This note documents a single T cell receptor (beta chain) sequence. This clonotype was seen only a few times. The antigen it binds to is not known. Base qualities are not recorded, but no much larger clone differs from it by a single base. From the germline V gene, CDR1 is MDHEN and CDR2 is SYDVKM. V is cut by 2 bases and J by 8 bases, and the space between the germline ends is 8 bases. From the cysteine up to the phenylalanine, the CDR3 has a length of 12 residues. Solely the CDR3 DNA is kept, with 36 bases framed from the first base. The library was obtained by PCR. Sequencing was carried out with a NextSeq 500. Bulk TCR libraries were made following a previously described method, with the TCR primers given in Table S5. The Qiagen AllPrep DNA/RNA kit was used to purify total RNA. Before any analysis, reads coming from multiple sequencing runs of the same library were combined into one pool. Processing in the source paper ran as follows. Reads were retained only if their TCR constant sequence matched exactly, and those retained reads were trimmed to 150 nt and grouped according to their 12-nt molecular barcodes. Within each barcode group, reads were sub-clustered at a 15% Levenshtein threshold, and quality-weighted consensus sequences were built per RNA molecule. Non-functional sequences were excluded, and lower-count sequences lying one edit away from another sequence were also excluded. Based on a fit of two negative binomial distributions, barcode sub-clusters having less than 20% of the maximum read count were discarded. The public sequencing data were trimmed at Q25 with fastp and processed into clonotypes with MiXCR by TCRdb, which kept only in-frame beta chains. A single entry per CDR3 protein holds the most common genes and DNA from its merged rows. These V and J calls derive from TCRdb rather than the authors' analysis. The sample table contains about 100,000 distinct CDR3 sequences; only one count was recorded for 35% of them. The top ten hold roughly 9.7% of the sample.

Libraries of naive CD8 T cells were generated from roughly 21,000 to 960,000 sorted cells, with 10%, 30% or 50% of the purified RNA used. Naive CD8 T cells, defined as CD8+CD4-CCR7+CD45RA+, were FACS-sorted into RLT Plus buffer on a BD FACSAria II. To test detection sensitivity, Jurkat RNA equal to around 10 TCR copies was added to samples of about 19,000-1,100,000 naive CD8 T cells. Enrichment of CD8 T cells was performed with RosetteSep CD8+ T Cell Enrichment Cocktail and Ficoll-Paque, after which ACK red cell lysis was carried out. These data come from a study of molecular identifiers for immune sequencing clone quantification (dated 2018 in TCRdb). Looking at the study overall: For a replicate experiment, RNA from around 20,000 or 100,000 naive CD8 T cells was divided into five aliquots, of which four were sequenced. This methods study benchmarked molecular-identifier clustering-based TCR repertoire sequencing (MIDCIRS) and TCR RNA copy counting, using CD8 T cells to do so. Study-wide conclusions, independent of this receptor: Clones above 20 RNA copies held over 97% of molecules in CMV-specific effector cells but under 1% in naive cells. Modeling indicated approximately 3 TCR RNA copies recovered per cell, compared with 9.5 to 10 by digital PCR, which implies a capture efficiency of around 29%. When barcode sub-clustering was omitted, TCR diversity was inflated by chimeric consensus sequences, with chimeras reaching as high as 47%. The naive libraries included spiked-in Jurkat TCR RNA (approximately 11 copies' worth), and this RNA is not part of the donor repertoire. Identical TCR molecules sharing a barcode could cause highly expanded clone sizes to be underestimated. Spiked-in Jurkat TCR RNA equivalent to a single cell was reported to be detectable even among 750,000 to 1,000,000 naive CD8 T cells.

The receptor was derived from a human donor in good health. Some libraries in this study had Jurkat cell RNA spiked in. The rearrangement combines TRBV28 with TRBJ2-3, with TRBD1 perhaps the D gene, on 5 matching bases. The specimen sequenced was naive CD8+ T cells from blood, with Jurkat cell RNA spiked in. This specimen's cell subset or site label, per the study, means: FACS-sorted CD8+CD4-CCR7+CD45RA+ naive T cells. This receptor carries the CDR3 CASSLPGITQYF. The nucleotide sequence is TGTGCCAGCAGTTTACCAGGGATTACGCAGTATTTT.